A single sample is the source of the 4 T cell receptor beta chains below, sequenced in a study of CD8 T cells in Susac syndrome. It was with random hexamers that about 0.45 to 1 ug RNA was reverse transcribed. MiXCR was run by TCRdb on the immunoSEQ multiplex PCR reads, yielding one entry per CDR3 protein. The top ten clones hold 0.56% of a sample with some 65,000 distinct CDR3 sequences, just under 95% of them seen once. The sample taken for sequencing was CD8+ T cells from PBMCs. The source of these receptors is a human donor with multiple sclerosis.

This clonotype was detected a few times. CDR3 loop: CASSLGANTEAFF. As DNA, the CDR3 is TGTGCCAGCAGCTTGGGGGCTAACACTGAAGCTTTCTTT. This chain uses TRBV5-6 with TRBJ1-1; D unresolved. There are 13 residues in the CDR3. Germline V CDR1 and CDR2: SGHDT, YYEEEE. Trimming cost V 0 bases and J 2 bases, with 5 bases left between them.

This sequence joins TRBV12-3 or TRBV12-4 and TRBJ2-7; D is possibly TRBD1 or TRBD2 (7 bases each). The CDR3 is 12 amino acids. V was trimmed by 6 bases and J by 4 bases, leaving 10 bases between them. Here the CDR3 reads CASSRGGYEQYF. CDR3 nucleotide sequence: TGTGCCAGCAGCAGGGGGGGGTACGAGCAGTACTTC.

This clonotype was picked up one time. This sequence joins TRBV6-5 and TRBJ1-1; a weak D match, TRBD1 (6 bases). From germline, CDR1 is MNHEY and CDR2 SVGAGI. The V gene lost 2 bases and the J gene lost 1 base, with 8 bases spanning the gap. The CDR3 spans 14 residues. The CDR3 DNA follows: TGTGCCAGCAGTTACGGGGGCGGGAACACTGAAGCTTTCTTT. It specifies CASSYGGGNTEAFF.

The J gene is TRBJ2-7, the V gene TRBV7-9, with D possibly TRBD2 on 5 matching bases. Germline values: CDR1 SEHNR, CDR2 FQNEAQ (reference sequence). This CDR3 spans 15 amino acids. The germline V and J ends were trimmed by 5 bases and 2 bases, with 16 bases remaining between them. The chain's CDR3 is CASSLPEGYAYEQYF. In nucleotides, the CDR3 is TGTGCCAGCAGCCTCCCAGAGGGCTACGCCTACGAGCAGTACTTC.